The 3 T cell receptor beta chains below were found in one sample sequenced in a study of blood T cell repertoires in COVID-19. Generated by immunoSEQ multiplex PCR, the TCRdb table keeps only in-frame clones and is missing some. The sample holds tens of thousands of clones, 73% seen once. Sample: peripheral blood. The receptors originated from a man aged 55 to 69 with acute or convalescent COVID-19.

The table lists this clone with a count of one. V usage is TRBV5-1 and J usage is TRBJ2-5; maybe TRBD2 (5 bases). V lost 3 bases and J 1 base, leaving 7 bases between the germline ends. The CDR3 is 13 residues long. Germline CDR1 SGHRS, CDR2 YFSETQ. As DNA, the CDR3 is TGCGCCAGCAGCTCGGGGATCCAAGAGACCCAGTACTTC. Protein: CASSSGIQETQYF.

This chain uses TRBV7-9 with TRBJ1-5, with TRBD1 identical over 7 bases. The trim removed 1 base at V and 4 bases at J, leaving 10 bases unmatched. In germline, CDR1 is SEHNR, CDR2 FQNEAQ (reference sequence). CDR3 size: 17 residues. The CDR3 sequence: CASSLGGETGRNQPQHF. CDR3 DNA sequence: TGTGCCAGCAGCTTAGGGGGTGAGACAGGGCGGAATCAGCCCCAGCATTTT.

The chain recombines TRBV12-5 with TRBJ2-2; D gene ambiguous. There are 13 residues in the CDR3. Germline V CDR1 and CDR2: LGHNT, FRNRAP. V gave up 4 bases and J gave up 4 bases, with 7 bases separating them. The CDR3 DNA reads TGTGCTAGTGGTTCTCTCGGCACCGGGGAGCTGTTTTTT. Residues: CASGSLGTGELFF.